This T cell receptor (beta chain) was recovered during a study of T cell repertoires in cytomegalovirus infection. Study context: CMV infection together with matching HLA type was indicated by public TCR beta signatures. Whole-study findings and limits: Clonotypes of TCR beta that were HLA-C-restricted and CMV-specific dominated the ex vivo response. CMV carriers with the relevant HLA were identified by cumulative public TCR beta family frequency.

Using its own MiXCR run on the reads, TCRdb lists one record per CDR3 protein. The table includes fewer than 850,000 distinct CDR3 sequences, about 27% detected once. The CDR3 spans 14 residues. Germline V gene lookup returns CDR1 LGHNA and CDR2 YSLEER. Deletions cut 0 bases from V and 5 bases from J, with 10 bases between. In the case of this clonotype: The antigen is not known.

The material sequenced was cultured CD8+ T cells from PBMCs, taken from culture after CMV antigen stimulation. V is TRBV4-3 and J is TRBJ1-1, with D tentatively TRBD1 (5 bases). This TCR derives from a human donor in good health (CMV status not recorded). Some clones in this sample may be carry-over from other donors' samples. The CDR3 region is CASSQEGKGTEAFF. The CDR3 DNA sequence: TGCGCCAGCAGCCAAGAGGGCAAGGGGACTGAAGCTTTCTTT.